This TCR beta chain was identified during a study of radiation and T cells in renal cell carcinoma. Study summary: Nephrectomy followed 15 Gy stereotactic body radiation by 4 weeks. The study, taken as a whole, reports: Without pretreatment biopsies, baseline tumor clonotype presence was undetermined.

Time point defined: baseline pretreatment blood. Treatment described: 15 Gy SBRT to primary tumor, nephrectomy 4 weeks later. Serial blood draws occurred at baseline and 2 and 4 weeks post-SBRT. On this clone: The antigen remains undetermined.

The CDR3 loop spans 17 amino acids. Germline V gene sequence: CDR1 LNHDA, CDR2 SQIVND (reference sequence). Trimming took 9 bases from V and 0 from J, leaving 21 bases between them. This table comes from immunoSEQ multiplex PCR, and its TCRdb copy is limited to in-frame clones, with some not included. The data hold 150,000 or so clones, with approximately 90% observed a single time. The receptor's source is a woman between 70 and 85 years old with renal cell carcinoma. Sequenced material: blood, taken from a patient whose treatment included radiotherapy and nephrectomy. The gene calls are TRBV19 and TRBJ1-5; possible D gene TRBD1, 5 bases. CDR3 DNA: TGTGCCAGCCGCCTCCAGGACAAACCTTATAGCAATCAGCCCCAGCATTTT. Translating gives CASRLQDKPYSNQPQHF.